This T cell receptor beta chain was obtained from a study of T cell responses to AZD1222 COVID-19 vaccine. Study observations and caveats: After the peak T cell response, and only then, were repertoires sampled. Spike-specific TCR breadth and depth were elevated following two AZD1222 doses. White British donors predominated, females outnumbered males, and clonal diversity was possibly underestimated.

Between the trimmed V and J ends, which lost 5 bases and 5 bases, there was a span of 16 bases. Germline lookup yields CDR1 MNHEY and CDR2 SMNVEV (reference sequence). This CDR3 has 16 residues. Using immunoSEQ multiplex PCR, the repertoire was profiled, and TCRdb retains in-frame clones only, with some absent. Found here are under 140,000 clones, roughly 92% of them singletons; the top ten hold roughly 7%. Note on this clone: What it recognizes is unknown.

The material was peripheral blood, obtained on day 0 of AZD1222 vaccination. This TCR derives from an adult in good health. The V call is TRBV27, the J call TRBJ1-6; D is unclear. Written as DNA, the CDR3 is TGTGCCAGCAGTCTCCTTGGCGGGAGAAATAATTCACCCCTCCACTTT. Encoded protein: CASSLLGGRNNSPLHF.